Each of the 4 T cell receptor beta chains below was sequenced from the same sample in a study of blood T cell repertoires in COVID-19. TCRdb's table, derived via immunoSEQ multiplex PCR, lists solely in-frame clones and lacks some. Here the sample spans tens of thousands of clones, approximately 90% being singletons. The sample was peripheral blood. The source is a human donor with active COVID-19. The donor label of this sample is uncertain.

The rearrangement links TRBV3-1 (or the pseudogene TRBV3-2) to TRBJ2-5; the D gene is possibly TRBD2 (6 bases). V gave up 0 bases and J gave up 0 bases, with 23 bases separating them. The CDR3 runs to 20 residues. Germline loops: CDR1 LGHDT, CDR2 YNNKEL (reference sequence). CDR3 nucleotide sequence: TGTGCCAGCAGCCAAGAGTCACAGGCTAGCGCAACAACCTACCAAGAGACCCAGTACTTC. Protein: CASSQESQASATTYQETQYF.

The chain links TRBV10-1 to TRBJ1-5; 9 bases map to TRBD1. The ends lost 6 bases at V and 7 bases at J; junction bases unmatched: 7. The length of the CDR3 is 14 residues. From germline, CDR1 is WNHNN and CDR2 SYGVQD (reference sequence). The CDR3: CASRDRGNKQPQHF. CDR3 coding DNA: TGCGCCAGCAGAGACAGGGGGAACAAGCAGCCCCAGCATTTT.

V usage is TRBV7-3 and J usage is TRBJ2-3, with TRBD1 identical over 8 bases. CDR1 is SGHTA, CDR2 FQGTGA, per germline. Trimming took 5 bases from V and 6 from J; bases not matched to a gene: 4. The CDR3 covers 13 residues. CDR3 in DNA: TGTGCCAGCAGCGGAAACAGGGGGGATACGCAGTATTTT. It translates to CASSGNRGDTQYF.

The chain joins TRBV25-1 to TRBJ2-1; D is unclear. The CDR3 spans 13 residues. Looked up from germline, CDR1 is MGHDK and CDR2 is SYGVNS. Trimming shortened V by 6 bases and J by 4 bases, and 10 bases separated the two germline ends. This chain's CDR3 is CASSDLGYNEQFF. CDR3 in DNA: TGTGCCAGCAGCGACCTAGGTTACAATGAGCAGTTCTTC.